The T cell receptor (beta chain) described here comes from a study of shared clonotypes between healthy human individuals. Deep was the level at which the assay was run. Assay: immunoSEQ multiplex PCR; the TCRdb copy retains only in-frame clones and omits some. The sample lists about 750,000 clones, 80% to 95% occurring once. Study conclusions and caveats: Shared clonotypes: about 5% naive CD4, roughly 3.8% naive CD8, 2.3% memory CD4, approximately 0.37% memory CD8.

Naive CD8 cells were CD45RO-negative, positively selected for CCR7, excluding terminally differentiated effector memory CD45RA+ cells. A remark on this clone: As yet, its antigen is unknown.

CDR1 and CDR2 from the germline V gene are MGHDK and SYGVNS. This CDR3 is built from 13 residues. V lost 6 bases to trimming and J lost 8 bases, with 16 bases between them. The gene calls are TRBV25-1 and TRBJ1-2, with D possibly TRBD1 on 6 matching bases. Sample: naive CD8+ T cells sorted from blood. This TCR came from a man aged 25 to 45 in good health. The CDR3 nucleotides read TGTGCCAGCAGGGTCCCCGAGGGGGGCGGCTACACCTTC. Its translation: CASRVPEGGGYTF.